This T cell receptor beta chain originates from a study of blood T cell repertoires in COVID-19. Study information: From the United States, Italy and Spain came samples of acute and convalescent COVID-19. Sample material is recorded as cDNA or gDNA derived from T cells, B-cell-depleted T cells, or PBMCs.

The authors' processing: Reference gene primer amplification gave estimated nucleated cell counts. Produced via immunoSEQ multiplex PCR; TCRdb's table is partial and in-frame only. D and trimming were read from the DNA, whereas the V and J calls and clone size are those reported in that table. The table has about 170,000 clones, 84% seen once. The TCR comes from a man aged 18 to 30 with active or convalescent COVID-19. Material for sequencing was peripheral blood.

CDR3: CASSPKNRQSYYGYTF. The DNA of the CDR3 is TGTGCCAGCAGCCCCAAGAACCGACAGTCGTACTATGGCTACACCTTC. This chain uses TRBV9 with TRBJ1-2, with D perhaps TRBD1 (5 bases). This CDR3 has 16 amino acids. Germline V gene sequence: CDR1 SGDLS, CDR2 YYNGEE. V lost 4 bases to trimming and J lost 3 bases, with 19 bases between them.